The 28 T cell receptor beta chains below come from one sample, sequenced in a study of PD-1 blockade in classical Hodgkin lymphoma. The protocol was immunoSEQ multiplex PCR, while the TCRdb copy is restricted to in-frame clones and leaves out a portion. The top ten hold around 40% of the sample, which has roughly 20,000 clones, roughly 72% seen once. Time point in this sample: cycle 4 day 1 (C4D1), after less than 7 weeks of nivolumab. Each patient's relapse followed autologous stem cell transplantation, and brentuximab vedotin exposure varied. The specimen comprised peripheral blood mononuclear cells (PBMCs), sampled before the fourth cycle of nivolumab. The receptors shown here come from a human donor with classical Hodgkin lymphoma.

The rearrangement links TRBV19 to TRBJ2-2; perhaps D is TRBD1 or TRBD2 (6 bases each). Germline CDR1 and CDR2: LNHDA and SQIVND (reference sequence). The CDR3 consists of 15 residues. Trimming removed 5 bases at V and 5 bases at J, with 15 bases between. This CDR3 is CASSQGGLATGELFF. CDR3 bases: TGTGCCAGTAGTCAAGGGGGGTTAGCGACCGGGGAGCTGTTTTTT. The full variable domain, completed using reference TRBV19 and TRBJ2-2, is DGGITQSPKYLFRKEGQNVTLSCEQNLNHDAMYWYRQDPGQGLRLIYYSQIVNDFQKGDIAEGYSVSREKKESFPLTVTSAQKNPTAFYLCASSQGGLATGELFFGEGSRLTVL.

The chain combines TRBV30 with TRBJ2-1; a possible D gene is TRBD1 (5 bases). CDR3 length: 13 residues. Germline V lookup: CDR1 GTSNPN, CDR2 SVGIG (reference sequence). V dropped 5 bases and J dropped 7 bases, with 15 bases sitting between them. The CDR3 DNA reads TGTGCCTGGTTTCAGGGTGGTAGAAATGAGCAGTTCTTC. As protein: CAWFQGGRNEQFF.

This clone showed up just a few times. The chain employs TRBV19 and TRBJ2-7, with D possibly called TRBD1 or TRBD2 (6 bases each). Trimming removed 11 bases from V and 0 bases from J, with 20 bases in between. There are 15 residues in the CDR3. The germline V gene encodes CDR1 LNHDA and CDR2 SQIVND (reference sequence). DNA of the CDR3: TGTGCCTCCCTGAGGGGGGTCCAGAGCTCCTACGAGCAGTACTTC. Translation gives CASLRGVQSSYEQYF. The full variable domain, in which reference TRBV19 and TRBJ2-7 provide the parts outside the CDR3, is DGGITQSPKYLFRKEGQNVTLSCEQNLNHDAMYWYRQDPGQGLRLIYYSQIVNDFQKGDIAEGYSVSREKKESFPLTVTSAQKNPTAFYLCASLRGVQSSYEQYFGPGTRLTVT.

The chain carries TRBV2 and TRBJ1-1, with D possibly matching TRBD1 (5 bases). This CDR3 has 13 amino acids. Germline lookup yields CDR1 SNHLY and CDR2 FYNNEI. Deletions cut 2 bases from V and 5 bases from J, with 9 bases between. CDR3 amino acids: CASSERGTTEAFF. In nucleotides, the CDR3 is TGTGCCAGCAGTGAAAGGGGAACGACTGAAGCTTTCTTT.

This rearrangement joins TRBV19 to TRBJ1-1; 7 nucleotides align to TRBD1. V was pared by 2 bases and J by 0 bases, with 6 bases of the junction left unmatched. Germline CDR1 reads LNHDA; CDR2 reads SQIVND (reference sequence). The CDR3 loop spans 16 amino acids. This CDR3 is CASSIRPGGMNTEAFF. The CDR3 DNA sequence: TGTGCCAGTAGTATAAGGCCAGGGGGGATGAACACTGAAGCTTTCTTT.

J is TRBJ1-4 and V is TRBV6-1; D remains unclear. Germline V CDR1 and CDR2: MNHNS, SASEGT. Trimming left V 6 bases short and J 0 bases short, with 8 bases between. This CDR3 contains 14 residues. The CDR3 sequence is CASRRTTTNEKLFF. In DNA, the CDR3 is TGTGCCAGCAGGCGAACAACAACTAATGAAAAACTGTTTTTT.

CDR3 loop: CASSIPGDPPPPLHF. CDR3 bases: TGTGCCAGTAGTATTCCGGGCGACCCCCCACCACCCCTCCACTTT. The rearrangement uses TRBV19 and TRBJ1-6; D not resolved. CDR1 is LNHDA and CDR2 is SQIVND in the germline V gene (reference sequence). The CDR3 totals 15 residues. V dropped 3 bases and J dropped 11 bases, with 17 bases sitting between them.

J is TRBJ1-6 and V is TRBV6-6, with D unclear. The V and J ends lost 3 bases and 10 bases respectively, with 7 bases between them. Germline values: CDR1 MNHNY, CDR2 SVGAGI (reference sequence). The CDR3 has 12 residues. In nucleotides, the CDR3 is TGTGCCAGCAGTTATTACGGGTCACCCCTCCACTTT. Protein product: CASSYYGSPLHF.

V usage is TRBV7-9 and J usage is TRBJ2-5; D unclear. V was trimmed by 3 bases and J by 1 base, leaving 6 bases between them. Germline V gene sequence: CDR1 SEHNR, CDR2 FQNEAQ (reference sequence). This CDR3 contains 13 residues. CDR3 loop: CASSFQIQETQYF. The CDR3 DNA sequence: TGTGCCAGCAGCTTTCAGATCCAAGAGACCCAGTACTTC.

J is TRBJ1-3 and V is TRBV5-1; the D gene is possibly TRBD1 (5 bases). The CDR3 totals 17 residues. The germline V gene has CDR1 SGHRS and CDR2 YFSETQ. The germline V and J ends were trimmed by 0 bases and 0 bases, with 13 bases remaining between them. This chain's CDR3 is CASSLVAQASSGNTIYF. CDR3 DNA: TGCGCCAGCAGCTTGGTTGCACAGGCGAGCTCTGGAAACACCATATATTTT.

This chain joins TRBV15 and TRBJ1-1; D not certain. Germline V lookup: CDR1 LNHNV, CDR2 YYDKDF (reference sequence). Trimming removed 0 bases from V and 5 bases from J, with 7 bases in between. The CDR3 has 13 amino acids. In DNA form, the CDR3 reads TGTGCCACCAGCAGAGATCAAAGGACTGAAGCTTTCTTT. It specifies CATSRDQRTEAFF.

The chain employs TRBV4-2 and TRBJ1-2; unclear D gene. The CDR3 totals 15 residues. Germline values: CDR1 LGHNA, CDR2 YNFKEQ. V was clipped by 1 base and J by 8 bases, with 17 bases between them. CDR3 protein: CASSQAAGDAGGYTF. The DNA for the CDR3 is TGTGCCAGCAGCCAAGCAGCGGGTGACGCGGGCGGCTACACCTTC.

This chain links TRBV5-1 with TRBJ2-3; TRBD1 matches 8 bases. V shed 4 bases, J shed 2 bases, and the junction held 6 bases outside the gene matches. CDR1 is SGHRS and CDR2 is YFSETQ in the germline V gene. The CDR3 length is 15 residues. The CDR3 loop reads CASSPRDRHTDTQYF. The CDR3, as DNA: TGCGCCAGCAGCCCTAGGGACAGGCACACAGATACGCAGTATTTT.

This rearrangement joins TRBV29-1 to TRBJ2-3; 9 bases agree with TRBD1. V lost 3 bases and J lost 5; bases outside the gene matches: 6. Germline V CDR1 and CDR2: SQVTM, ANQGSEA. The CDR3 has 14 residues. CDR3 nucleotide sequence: TGCAGCGTTGATATTAGGACAGGGGAAGATACGCAGTATTTT. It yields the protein CSVDIRTGEDTQYF.

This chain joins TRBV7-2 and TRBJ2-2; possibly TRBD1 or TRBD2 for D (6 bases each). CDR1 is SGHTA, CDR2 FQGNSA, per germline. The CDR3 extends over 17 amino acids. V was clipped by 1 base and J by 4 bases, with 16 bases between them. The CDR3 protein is CASSLDIGGAGTGELFF. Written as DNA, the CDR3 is TGTGCCAGCAGCTTAGATATCGGGGGCGCGGGCACCGGGGAGCTGTTTTTT.

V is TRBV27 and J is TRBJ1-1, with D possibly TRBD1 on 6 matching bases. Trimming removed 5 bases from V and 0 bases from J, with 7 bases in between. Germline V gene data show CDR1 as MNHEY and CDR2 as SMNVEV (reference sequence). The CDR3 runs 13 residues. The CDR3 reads CASSGQLNTEAFF. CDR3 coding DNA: TGTGCCAGCAGTGGACAGTTGAACACTGAAGCTTTCTTT.

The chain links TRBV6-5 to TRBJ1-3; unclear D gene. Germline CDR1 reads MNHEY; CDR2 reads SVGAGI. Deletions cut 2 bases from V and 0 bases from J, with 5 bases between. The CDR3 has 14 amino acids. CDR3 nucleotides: TGTGCCAGCAGTTACACCCGCTCTGGAAACACCATATATTTT. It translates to CASSYTRSGNTIYF.

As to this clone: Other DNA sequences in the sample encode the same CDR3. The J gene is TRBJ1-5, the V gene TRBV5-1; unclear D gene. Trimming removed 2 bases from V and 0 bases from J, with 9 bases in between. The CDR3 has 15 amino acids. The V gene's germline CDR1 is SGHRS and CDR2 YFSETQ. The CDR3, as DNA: TGCGCCAGCAGCTTCCTCGGGGATAGCAATCAGCCCCAGCATTTT. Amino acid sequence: CASSFLGDSNQPQHF.

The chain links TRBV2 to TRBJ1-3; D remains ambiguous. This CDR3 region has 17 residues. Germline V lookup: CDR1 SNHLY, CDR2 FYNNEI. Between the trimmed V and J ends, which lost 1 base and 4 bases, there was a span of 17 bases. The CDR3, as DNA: TGTGCCAGCAGTGAAGGATCGGGGATTAGGTCAGGAAACACCATATATTTT. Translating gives CASSEGSGIRSGNTIYF.

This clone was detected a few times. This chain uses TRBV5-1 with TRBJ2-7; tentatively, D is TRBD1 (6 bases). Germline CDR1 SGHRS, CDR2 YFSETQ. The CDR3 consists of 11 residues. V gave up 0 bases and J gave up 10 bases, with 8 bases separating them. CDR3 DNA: TGCGCCAGCAGCTTGGAGGGGACACAGTACTTC. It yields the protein CASSLEGTQYF.

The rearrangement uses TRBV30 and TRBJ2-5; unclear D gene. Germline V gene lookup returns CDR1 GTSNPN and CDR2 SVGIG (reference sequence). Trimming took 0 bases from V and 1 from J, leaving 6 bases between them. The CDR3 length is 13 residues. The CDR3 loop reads CAWSVRSQETQYF. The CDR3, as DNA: TGTGCCTGGAGTGTTCGGAGCCAAGAGACCCAGTACTTC.

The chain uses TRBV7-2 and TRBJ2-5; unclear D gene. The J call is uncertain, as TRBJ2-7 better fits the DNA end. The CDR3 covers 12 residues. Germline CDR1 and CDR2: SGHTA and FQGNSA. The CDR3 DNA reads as TGTGCCAGCAGCTTACTGTTCTACGAGCAGTACTTC. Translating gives CASSLLFYEQYF.

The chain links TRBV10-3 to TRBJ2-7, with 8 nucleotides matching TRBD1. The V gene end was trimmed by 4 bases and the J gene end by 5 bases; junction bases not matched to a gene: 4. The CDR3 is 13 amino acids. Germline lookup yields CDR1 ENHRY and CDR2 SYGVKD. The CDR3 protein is CAISARTGNEQYF. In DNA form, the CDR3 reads TGTGCCATCAGTGCCCGGACAGGGAACGAGCAGTACTTC.

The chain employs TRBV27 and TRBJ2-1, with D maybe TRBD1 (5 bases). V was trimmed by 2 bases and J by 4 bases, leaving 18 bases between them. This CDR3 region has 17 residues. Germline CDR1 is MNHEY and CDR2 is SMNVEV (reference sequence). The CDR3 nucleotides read TGTGCCAGCAGTTTAGTTTGGCAGGAAGGGGTTTACAATGAGCAGTTCTTC. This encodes CASSLVWQEGVYNEQFF.

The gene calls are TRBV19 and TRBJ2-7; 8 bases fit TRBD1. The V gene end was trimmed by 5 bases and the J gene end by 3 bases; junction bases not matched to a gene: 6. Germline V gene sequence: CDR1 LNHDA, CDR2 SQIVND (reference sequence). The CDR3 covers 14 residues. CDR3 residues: CASSPQGTGYEQYF. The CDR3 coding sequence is TGTGCCAGTAGTCCCCAAGGGACAGGCTACGAGCAGTACTTC.

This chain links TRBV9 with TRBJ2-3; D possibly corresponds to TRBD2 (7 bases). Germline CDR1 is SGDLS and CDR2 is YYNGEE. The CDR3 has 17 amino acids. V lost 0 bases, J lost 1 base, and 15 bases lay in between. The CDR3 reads CASSVVIRGGGTDTQYF. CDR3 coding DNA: TGTGCCAGCAGCGTAGTTATTAGGGGGGGCGGCACAGATACGCAGTATTTT.

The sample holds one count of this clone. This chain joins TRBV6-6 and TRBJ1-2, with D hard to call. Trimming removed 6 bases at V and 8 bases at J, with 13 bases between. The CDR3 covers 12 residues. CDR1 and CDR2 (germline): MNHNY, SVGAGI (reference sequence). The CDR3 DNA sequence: TGTGCCAGCAGGCGTGGACTTGACGGCTACACCTTC. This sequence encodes CASRRGLDGYTF.

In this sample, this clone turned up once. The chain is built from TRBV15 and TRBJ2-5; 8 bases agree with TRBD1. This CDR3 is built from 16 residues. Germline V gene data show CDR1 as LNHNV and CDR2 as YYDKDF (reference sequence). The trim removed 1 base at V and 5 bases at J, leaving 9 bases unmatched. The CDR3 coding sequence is TGTGCCACCAGCAGAGCGGCAGGGGGCGCGCGGGAGACCCAGTACTTC. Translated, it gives CATSRAAGGARETQYF.